Given below is one T cell receptor beta chain in context. Enrolled through a virtual design, the participants were between about 18 and 100 years of age and came from about two dozen US areas. Cohorts were determined from participant-reported clinical history. Cohort 3 recovery required two negative PCRs, clearance, or symptom resolution. This sample was taken from a study of blood T cell repertoires in COVID-19. With V trimmed by 8 bases and J by 11 bases, 11 bases remained unmatched. The CDR3 totals 14 residues. Germline values: CDR1 SGHTA, CDR2 FQGNSA. The assay was immunoSEQ multiplex PCR, and TCRdb's table has in-frame clones only and misses some. The top ten clones hold approximately 5.4% of a sample with under 450,000 clones, roughly 80% of them seen once.

The chain joins TRBV7-2 to TRBJ2-1; 11 nucleotides match TRBD2. The sequence came from a woman aged 45 to 65 who had recovered from COVID-19. The sequenced sample was PBMCs or T cells enriched from blood (not recorded which). CDR3 sequence reads: CASLAGTSGSQQFF. In DNA form, the CDR3 reads TGTGCCAGCCTAGCCGGGACTAGCGGTAGCCAGCAGTTCTTC.